The clone carrying this T cell receptor (beta chain) has just a few counts. Its antigen is unknown. The germline V gene has CDR1 MNHNS and CDR2 SASEGT. The CDR3 consists of 11 residues. V dropped 6 bases and J dropped 9 bases, with 6 bases sitting between them. The sample originates from a study of T cell repertoires in aging, cancer and after chemotherapy. Across the whole study: The whole study produced a dataset of millions of TCR reads. Study findings and constraints: In cancer patients, declining TCR diversity with age involved lost richness and lost evenness. Median generation probability rose over the chemotherapy interval in each cancer cohort, suggesting rebound thymic output. Age-matched healthy donors had significantly more diverse, less clonal blood TCR repertoires than untreated cancer patients.

Peripheral blood genomic DNA, not sorted cells or RNA, was the template. TRB rearrangements spanning V, D and J were amplified using mixed TRB-A/B primers. TCRdb passed the multiplex PCR reads through MiXCR, listing each CDR3 protein once. Among about 7,700 distinct CDR3 sequences listed, roughly half were seen once. Sequencing was done on a sample of blood. This rearrangement joins TRBV6-1 to TRBJ1-6, with D unclear. The TCR sequence derives from a human donor with a solid tumor. The DNA for the CDR3 is TGTGCCAGCAGCATTCGTTCACCCCTCCACTTT. Its translation: CASSIRSPLHF.